This T cell receptor beta chain is drawn from a study of blood T cell repertoires in COVID-19. Study-level information: From T cells, B-cell-depleted T cells, or PBMCs came the material, which was cDNA or gDNA.

Only in-frame clones appear in the TCRdb table, and some are missing; sequencing was by immunoSEQ multiplex PCR. The sample yields about 190,000 clones, 70% to 85% seen once. Germline lookup yields CDR1 MDHEN and CDR2 SYDVKM. The CDR3 extends over 15 amino acids. Losses at the gene ends were 3 bases for V and 4 bases for J; bases not matched to a gene: 4. This clonotype was obtained from a man between 45 and 60 years old who had recovered from COVID-19. The V and J genes are TRBV28 and TRBJ2-7; 12 bases align to TRBD2. Sequencing used peripheral blood. CDR3 region: CASSFALAGGYEQYF. The CDR3 DNA follows: TGTGCCAGCAGTTTTGCACTAGCGGGGGGTTACGAGCAGTACTTC.